A single sample is the source of the 4 T cell receptor beta chains below, sequenced in a study of OX40 agonist ivuxolimab in advanced cancers. TCRdb keeps only in-frame clones here, not all; method: immunoSEQ multiplex PCR. The table lists just over 95,000 clones, 90% of them singletons, with roughly 0.16% in the top ten. The sequencing here drew on CD4+ or CD8+ T cells sorted from blood, taken in a trial of the OX40 agonist ivuxolimab. The receptors stem from an adult with an advanced solid tumor such as melanoma, head and neck, liver or kidney cancer.

J is TRBJ2-1 and V is TRBV7-8, with TRBD2 matching 9 bases. From germline, CDR1 is SGHVS and CDR2 FQNEAQ. Trimming removed 5 bases from V and 3 bases from J; junction bases left unmatched: 2. The CDR3 covers 14 residues. The CDR3: CASSETSGYNEQFF. CDR3 coding DNA: TGTGCCAGCAGCGAGACTAGCGGCTACAATGAGCAGTTCTTC.

The V call is TRBV28, the J call TRBJ2-3; D tentatively reads TRBD1 or TRBD2 (5 bases each). Germline V gives CDR1 MDHEN, CDR2 SYDVKM. The CDR3 has 15 residues. With 7 bases removed from V and 2 bases from J, the gap between germline ends came to 16 bases. CDR3 DNA: TGTGCCAGCACTGACGGGGCGGTGAACACAGATACGCAGTATTTT. As protein: CASTDGAVNTDTQYF.

The V and J genes are TRBV30 and TRBJ2-7; D remains unclear. The V gene lost 5 bases and the J gene lost 3 bases, with 20 bases spanning the gap. Germline V gene sequence: CDR1 GTSNPN, CDR2 SVGIG (reference sequence). The CDR3 spans 15 residues. CDR3 amino acids: CAWRTIFDGLYEQYF. The CDR3 region has the DNA TGTGCCTGGCGAACCATTTTTGACGGTCTCTACGAGCAGTACTTC.

The chain recombines TRBV11-2 with TRBJ1-2; TRBD1 might be the D (6 bases). V was trimmed by 5 bases and J by 0 bases, leaving 10 bases between them. The length of the CDR3 is 14 residues. The germline V gene has CDR1 SGHAT and CDR2 FQNNGV. The CDR3: CASSKDRTNYGYTF. The CDR3 nucleotides are TGTGCCAGCAGCAAGGACAGAACTAACTATGGCTACACCTTC.